This TCR beta chain was obtained from a study of CD8+ T cells in alopecia areata. Study summary: Tofacitinib treatment spanned 6 to 18 months, with 6 months off drug afterward.

It was from alopecia areata patients that lesional scalp punch biopsies and peripheral blood were collected. CD4+ and CD8+ T cells were sorted from PBMCs. CDR1 is SGHRS, CDR2 YFSETQ, per germline. The CDR3 consists of 15 residues. V was clipped by 4 bases and J by 4 bases; unmatched bases: 6. Reverse transcribed after extraction, RNA yielded cDNA as the sequencing template. The method was immunoSEQ multiplex PCR; TCRdb's version includes in-frame clones alone and lacks a portion of them. Of around 140,000 clones listed, roughly half are singletons. General study results and limits: Normal skin's resident alphabeta T cells are sequenced alongside lesional scalp T cells.

Remarks on this clone: The antigen is unknown.

The sequence was collected from a human donor with alopecia areata. The starting material was CD4+ T cells sorted from blood, obtained at week 0. This chain uses TRBV5-1 with TRBJ2-3; the match to TRBD2 covers 10 bases. The CDR3 DNA is TGCGCCAGCAGCGATCCTAGCGGGAGTGCAGATACGCAGTATTTT. This translates into CASSDPSGSADTQYF.